Below, 8 T cell receptor beta chains from the same sample are listed, as sequenced in a study of cytomegalovirus exposure and HLA in healthy donors. Primers included in the PCR were 60 Vbeta and 13 Jbeta primers. Assay: immunoSEQ multiplex PCR; the TCRdb copy retains only in-frame clones and omits some. Among some 130,000 clones, around three quarters were seen once, and the ten largest hold approximately 2%. The sample comprised PBMCs. These receptors were taken from a man between 18 and 35 years old in good health and CMV-seronegative.

This chain links TRBV7-8 with TRBJ2-5; possibly TRBD2 for D (7 bases). CDR1 SGHVS and CDR2 FQNEAQ come from the germline V gene. V was trimmed by 0 bases and J by 4 bases, leaving 15 bases between them. The CDR3 length is 16 residues. This CDR3 reads CASSLAGLGGRETQYF. For the CDR3, the DNA is TGTGCCAGCAGCTTAGCTGGACTAGGGGGTCGAGAGACCCAGTACTTC.

This chain uses TRBV5-8 with TRBJ2-3, with 8 bases that match TRBD2. Trimming removed 0 bases from V and 6 bases from J; junction bases left unmatched: 15. Germline V CDR1 and CDR2: SGHTS, YDEGEE. CDR3 length: 18 amino acids. The CDR3 is CASSLGAGGSGARDTQYF. The CDR3 DNA reads as TGTGCCAGCAGCTTGGGGGCCGGGGGTAGCGGGGCAAGGGATACGCAGTATTTT.

The genes are TRBV29-1 and TRBJ2-5; 8 nucleotides line up with TRBD1. The J call could be wrong; TRBJ2-7 is a better fit for the DNA end. The CDR3 totals 12 residues. Germline V gene lookup returns CDR1 SQVTM and CDR2 ANQGSEA. CDR3 residues: CSGQGAYDEQYF. The CDR3, as DNA: TGCAGCGGGCAGGGGGCATACGACGAGCAGTACTTC.

The rearrangement uses TRBV7-9 and TRBJ1-2; possibly TRBD1 for D (5 bases). CDR3 length equals 16 residues. Per the germline V gene, CDR1 is SEHNR and CDR2 is FQNEAQ (reference sequence). V lost 5 bases and J 4 bases, leaving 20 bases between the germline ends. Here the CDR3 DNA reads TGTGCCAGCAGCCCACGGGACTCTTCCCCTCCCTATGGCTACACCTTC. Its protein product is CASSPRDSSPPYGYTF.

The genes are TRBV11-3 and TRBJ2-3; 7 positions match TRBD2. The CDR3 is made up of 16 amino acids. Germline V lookup: CDR1 SGHNT, CDR2 YENEEA. J was trimmed by 2 bases and V by 4 bases; bases with no gene match: 9. DNA of the CDR3: TGTGCCAGCAGCTCGTATGGGACTACGGACACAGATACGCAGTATTTT. It codes for CASSSYGTTDTDTQYF.

The chain employs TRBV5-1 and TRBJ2-2; D is unclear. Germline V gives CDR1 SGHRS, CDR2 YFSETQ. Trimming cost V 0 bases and J 6 bases, with 6 bases left between them. The CDR3 has 13 residues. The CDR3 region has the DNA TGCGCCAGCAGCTTGGTAGTGGCCGGGGAGCTGTTTTTT. It yields the protein CASSLVVAGELFF.

This sequence joins TRBV6-1 and TRBJ1-1; TRBD1 aligns across 8 bases. CDR1 and CDR2 from the germline V gene are MNHNS and SASEGT. CDR3 length: 13 amino acids. The junction had 2 bases not matched to a gene; V was cut back by 4 bases and J by 4 bases. CDR3 region: CASSGTGSTEAFF. CDR3 DNA sequence: TGTGCCAGCAGTGGGACAGGGAGCACTGAAGCTTTCTTT.

The chain links TRBV14 to TRBJ1-2, with 12 bases identical to TRBD1. Germline V gene sequence: CDR1 SGHDN, CDR2 FVKESK. CDR3 length: 17 amino acids. V was pared by 7 bases and J by 4 bases, with 13 bases of the junction left unmatched. The CDR3 DNA sequence: TGTGCCAGCACCCAGGGGACAGGGGGCTTTAGTAGCTATGGCTACACCTTC. Its translation: CASTQGTGGFSSYGYTF.